This T cell receptor beta chain was retrieved from a study of blood T cell repertoires in COVID-19. As for the study in general: Specimens from acute and convalescent COVID-19 originated in the United States, Italy and Spain. In each case, the material was cDNA or gDNA derived from T cells, B-cell-depleted T cells, or PBMCs.

In the original analysis: Reference gene primer amplification gave nucleated cell count estimates. Measured with immunoSEQ multiplex PCR; TCRdb has only the in-frame clones, and not every one. V, J and clone size derive from that table, while D and trimming were established from the DNA sequence. This repertoire shows 130,000 to 150,000 clones, roughly 90% found once; its top ten account for roughly 1%. Germline CDR1 and CDR2: SQVTM and ANQGSEA. This CDR3 is built from 14 residues. V dropped 3 bases and J dropped 2 bases, with 12 bases sitting between them. Material: peripheral blood. This sequence originates from a woman in her 50s with acute or convalescent COVID-19. The chain recombines TRBV29-1 with TRBJ2-3; the D is unclear. CDR3 residues: CSVDGVEATDTQYF. CDR3 sequence (DNA): TGCAGCGTTGATGGCGTAGAGGCCACAGATACGCAGTATTTT.